This T cell receptor (beta chain) is drawn from a study of blood T cell repertoires in COVID-19. Looking at the study overall: Sample material is recorded as cDNA or gDNA derived from T cells, B-cell-depleted T cells, or PBMCs.

Original analysis: Researchers report that nucleated cell counts were estimated from reference gene primer amplification. The repertoire was sequenced with immunoSEQ multiplex PCR; TCRdb's copy has only in-frame clones and lacks some. That table is the source of V, J and clone size, and D and trimming were worked out from the DNA. The sample contains 320,000 or so clones, 80% to 90% of which appear only once. Germline V gives CDR1 MRHNA, CDR2 SNTAGT. Trimming shortened V by 2 bases and J by 2 bases, and 11 bases separated the two germline ends. The length of the CDR3 is 15 residues. Each participant's cohort was designated according to participant-reported clinical history. Recovered status in Cohort 3 required two negative PCRs, clearance, or symptom resolution.

This rearrangement joins TRBV6-4 to TRBJ2-3; D is possibly TRBD1 (5 bases). Sequenced: PBMCs or T cells enriched from blood (not recorded which). The clonotype originates from a man younger than 45 who had recovered from COVID-19. The CDR3 nucleotides read TGTGCCAGCAGTGACGGGCAGGGCCCCACAGATACGCAGTATTTT. Its protein is CASSDGQGPTDTQYF.